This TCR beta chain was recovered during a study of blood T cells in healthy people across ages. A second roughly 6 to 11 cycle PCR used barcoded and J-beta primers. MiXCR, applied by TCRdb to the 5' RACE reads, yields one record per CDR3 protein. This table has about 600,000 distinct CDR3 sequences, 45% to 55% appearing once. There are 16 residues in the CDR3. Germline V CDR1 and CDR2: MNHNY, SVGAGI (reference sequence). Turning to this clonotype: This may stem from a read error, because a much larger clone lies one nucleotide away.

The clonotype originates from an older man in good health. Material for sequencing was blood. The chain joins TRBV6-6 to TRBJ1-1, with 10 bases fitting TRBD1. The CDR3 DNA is TGTGCCAACAGTAAAAGACAGGGGGCGGAGAACACTGAAGCTTTCTTT. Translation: CANSKRQGAENTEAFF.